This T cell receptor beta chain was sequenced for a study of cytomegalovirus exposure and HLA in healthy donors. This CDR3 has 14 residues. The germline gives CDR1 MDHEN, CDR2 SYDVKM. J was trimmed by 1 base and V by 6 bases; bases with no gene match: 5. A remark on this clone: The antigen remains unidentified.

Study-wide points: According to a subsequent analysis, TCR clusters from the first cohort were inclined to appear together in the roughly 110 validation repertoires. In vitro checks showed that a few CMV-associated chains really do target CMV antigens. For cytomegalovirus status, the classifier reportedly gave diagnoses with high specificity and sensitivity.

The assay was immunoSEQ multiplex PCR, and TCRdb's table has in-frame clones only and misses some. The sample records about 150,000 clones, approximately 90% being singletons. The chain links TRBV28 to TRBJ1-1, with 7 bases identical to TRBD1. Sample: PBMCs. This clonotype was obtained from a woman aged 25 to 39 in good health and CMV-seropositive. Here the CDR3 reads CASSPGTANTEAFF. The CDR3 DNA reads TGTGCCAGCAGCCCCGGGACAGCGAACACTGAAGCTTTCTTT.